Listed below are T cell receptor beta chains from one sample, sequenced in a study of blood T cell repertoires in COVID-19. Measured with immunoSEQ multiplex PCR; TCRdb has only the in-frame clones, and not every one. The sample lists 350,000 to 400,000 clones, 88% occurring once. Sequences were obtained from PBMCs or T cells enriched from blood (not recorded which). These receptors all come from a woman between 18 and 29 years old who had recovered from COVID-19. Each CDR3 is given with its conserved first and last residue. Each record gives: D gene, J gene, V gene, clone size, CDR3 protein, CDR3 DNA. D genes are given only for firm matches. A row's size may be missing; if present it is once, few, many or a size class.

D: -; J: TRBJ1-2; V: TRBV29-1; size: -; CDR3: CSVQGYGYTF; DNA: TGCAGCGTTCAGGGGTACGGCTACACCTTC
D: -; J: TRBJ1-5; V: TRBV19; size: -; CDR3: CASRGSWNQPQHF; DNA: TGTGCCAGTAGGGGGAGTTGGAATCAGCCCCAGCATTTT
D: -; J: TRBJ2-2; V: TRBV27; size: -; CDR3: CASSSEQIANTGELFF; DNA: TGTGCCAGCAGTTCGGAACAGATCGCGAACACCGGGGAGCTGTTTTTT
D: -; J: TRBJ2-2; V: TRBV18; size: -; CDR3: CASTLLRDYGGSGELFF; DNA: TGTGCCAGCACTCTACTCCGAGACTACGGAGGGTCTGGGGAGCTGTTTTTT
D: TRBD1; J: TRBJ1-1; V: TRBV10-1; size: -; CDR3: CASRRTGVTEAFF; DNA: TGCGCCAGCAGAAGGACAGGGGTTACTGAAGCTTTCTTT
D: -; J: TRBJ1-3; V: TRBV18; size: -; CDR3: CASSPPRGPPGNTIYF; DNA: TGTGCCAGCTCACCACCGAGAGGGCCACCGGGAAACACCATATATTTT
D: -; J: TRBJ2-2; V: TRBV9; size: -; CDR3: CASTQWGDLSGELFF; DNA: TGTGCCAGCACCCAATGGGGGGACCTTTCCGGGGAGCTGTTTTTT
D: -; J: TRBJ2-5; V: TRBV5-1; size: once; CDR3: CASSLSDSRGETQYF; DNA: TGCGCCAGCAGCTTGTCGGACTCCAGGGGAGAGACCCAGTACTTC
D: TRBD2; J: TRBJ2-1; V: TRBV30; size: -; CDR3: CAWSVRWAGGRFGNEQFF; DNA: TGTGCCTGGAGTGTACGATGGGCGGGGGGGCGTTTTGGCAATGAGCAGTTCTTC
D: -; J: TRBJ1-2; V: TRBV14; size: -; CDR3: CASSQAYDSNYGYTF; DNA: TGTGCCAGCAGCCAAGCTTATGACAGTAACTATGGCTACACCTTC
D: -; J: TRBJ2-2; V: TRBV6-5; size: -; CDR3: CASSYYSYTGELFF; DNA: TGTGCCAGCAGTTACTACAGCTACACCGGGGAGCTGTTTTTT
D: -; J: TRBJ1-1; V: TRBV9; size: -; CDR3: CASSVGGGINTEAFF; DNA: TGTGCCAGCAGCGTAGGTGGAGGGATTAACACTGAAGCTTTCTTT
D: -; J: TRBJ1-2; V: TRBV6-5; size: -; CDR3: CASSYAPILGYTF; DNA: TGTGCCAGCAGTTACGCCCCAATACTAGGCTACACCTTC
D: -; J: TRBJ2-2; V: TRBV3-1/TRBV3-2; size: few; CDR3: CASTSRWRGHTGELFF; DNA: TGTGCCAGCACTTCCAGATGGCGGGGGCATACCGGGGAGCTGTTTTTT
D: TRBD1; J: TRBJ1-5; V: TRBV6-1; size: -; CDR3: CASSEVVQGAPQPQHF; DNA: TGTGCCAGCAGTGAAGTGGTACAGGGGGCGCCCCAGCCCCAGCATTTT
D: -; J: TRBJ2-1; V: TRBV28; size: -; CDR3: CASSFRGLKQFF; DNA: TGTGCCAGCAGTTTCCGCGGACTCAAGCAGTTCTTC
D: TRBD2; J: TRBJ2-3; V: TRBV4-3; size: -; CDR3: CASSLFAGGGAADTQYF; DNA: TGCGCCAGCAGCCTATTTGCTGGCGGGGGGGCGGCAGATACGCAGTATTTT
D: TRBD1; J: TRBJ1-2; V: TRBV6-6; size: -; CDR3: CASSPQGQYGYTF; DNA: TGTGCCAGCAGTCCACAGGGGCAGTATGGCTACACCTTC
D: -; J: TRBJ2-7; V: TRBV19; size: -; CDR3: CASSISPLTGYEQYF; DNA: TGTGCCAGTAGTATATCCCCCCTGACAGGCTACGAGCAGTACTTC
D: TRBD2; J: TRBJ2-3; V: TRBV11-1; size: -; CDR3: CASSPSGGDTQYF; DNA: TGTGCCAGCAGCCCAAGCGGGGGAGATACGCAGTATTTT
D: TRBD2; J: TRBJ2-1; V: TRBV4-1; size: -; CDR3: CASSPLPGLAGGDEQFF; DNA: TGCGCCAGCAGCCCTCTCCCAGGACTAGCGGGGGGTGATGAGCAGTTCTTC
D: TRBD1; J: TRBJ1-2; V: TRBV7-2; size: few; CDR3: CASSPGQHYGYTF; DNA: TGTGCCAGCAGTCCGGGACAGCACTATGGCTACACCTTC
D: -; J: TRBJ1-1; V: TRBV10-1; size: once; CDR3: CASSERGVNTEAFF; DNA: TGCGCCAGCAGTGAGCGAGGAGTCAACACTGAAGCTTTCTTT
D: TRBD1; J: TRBJ1-2; V: TRBV3-1/TRBV3-2; size: once; CDR3: CASSQDGITGGGGYTF; DNA: TGTGCCAGCAGCCAAGATGGTATAACAGGGGGCGGTGGCTACACCTTC
D: -; J: TRBJ1-2; V: TRBV30; size: -; CDR3: CAWSVGQGRAYGYTF; DNA: TGTGCCTGGAGTGTAGGGCAGGGGCGGGCCTATGGCTACACCTTC
D: TRBD2; J: TRBJ2-5; V: TRBV3-1/TRBV3-2; size: once; CDR3: CASKLAGGETQYF; DNA: TGTGCCAGCAAACTAGCGGGGGGGGAGACCCAGTACTTC
D: -; J: TRBJ1-5; V: TRBV7-2; size: few; CDR3: CASSPRTGNQPQHF; DNA: TGTGCCAGCAGCCCAAGGACAGGCAATCAGCCCCAGCATTTT
D: -; J: TRBJ2-1; V: TRBV19; size: -; CDR3: CASSIISQGGNEQFF; DNA: TGTGCCAGTAGTATTATCTCCCAAGGGGGAAATGAGCAGTTCTTC
D: TRBD1; J: TRBJ1-5; V: TRBV27; size: -; CDR3: CASSEWGQGHQPQHF; DNA: TGTGCCAGCAGTGAGTGGGGACAGGGGCATCAGCCCCAGCATTTT
D: TRBD1; J: TRBJ1-2; V: TRBV2; size: -; CDR3: CASRDRVNYGYTF; DNA: TGTGCCAGCCGGGACAGGGTTAACTATGGCTACACCTTC
D: TRBD1; J: TRBJ2-2; V: TRBV27; size: -; CDR3: CASSPTGGPGELFF; DNA: TGTGCCAGCAGTCCCACAGGGGGCCCCGGGGAGCTGTTTTTT
D: TRBD2; J: TRBJ2-3; V: TRBV4-3; size: once; CDR3: CASSQEGSRGGWTDTQYF; DNA: TGCGCCAGCAGCCAAGAAGGTTCGCGGGGGGGCTGGACAGATACGCAGTATTTT
D: -; J: TRBJ2-7; V: TRBV25-1; size: few; CDR3: CASSEGNGRIQQF; DNA: TGTGCCAGCAGTGAGGGGAATGGGAGAATACAGCAATTC
D: TRBD1; J: TRBJ2-5; V: TRBV7-6; size: -; CDR3: CASSSSGTGVRETQYF; DNA: TGTGCCAGCAGCTCGTCCGGGACAGGGGTTCGAGAGACCCAGTACTTC
D: -; J: TRBJ2-3; V: TRBV4-3; size: -; CDR3: CASSQDLNPSTDTQYF; DNA: TGCGCCAGCAGCCAAGACCTAAACCCTAGCACAGATACGCAGTATTTT
D: -; J: TRBJ2-1; V: TRBV30; size: -; CDR3: CAWSVPGVEQFF; DNA: TGTGCCTGGAGTGTACCGGGGGTTGAGCAGTTCTTC
D: TRBD1; J: TRBJ1-2; V: TRBV28; size: -; CDR3: CASTSQGAHYGYTF; DNA: TGTGCCAGCACTAGCCAGGGGGCTCACTATGGCTACACCTTC
D: TRBD1; J: TRBJ1-5; V: TRBV7-2; size: -; CDR3: CASSLEGQNNQPQHF; DNA: TGTGCCAGCAGCTTAGAGGGACAGAACAATCAGCCCCAGCATTTT
D: TRBD2; J: TRBJ2-2; V: TRBV3-1/TRBV3-2; size: -; CDR3: CASSQRKMGGYTGELFF; DNA: TGTGCCAGCAGCCAACGCAAAATGGGGGGGTACACCGGGGAGCTGTTTTTT
D: TRBD1; J: TRBJ1-2; V: TRBV19; size: -; CDR3: CASSIVGQGNYGYTF; DNA: TGTGCCAGTAGTATAGTCGGACAGGGGAACTATGGCTACACCTTC
D: -; J: TRBJ1-2; V: TRBV4-3; size: -; CDR3: CASSQGHSNYYGYTF; DNA: TGCGCCAGCAGCCAAGGGCACAGTAACTACTATGGCTACACCTTC
D: TRBD1; J: TRBJ1-5; V: TRBV3-1/TRBV3-2; size: -; CDR3: CASSPRQGRDQPQHF; DNA: TGTGCCAGCAGCCCGCGACAGGGGCGCGATCAGCCCCAGCATTTT
D: TRBD2; J: TRBJ2-1; V: TRBV4-1; size: -; CDR3: CASTPSGGASYNEQFF; DNA: TGCGCCAGCACCCCTAGCGGGGGGGCCTCCTACAATGAGCAGTTCTTC
D: -; J: TRBJ1-2; V: TRBV14; size: few; CDR3: CASSQAGIYYGYTF; DNA: TGTGCCAGCAGCCAGGCCGGGATCTACTATGGCTACACCTTC
D: TRBD1; J: TRBJ1-1; V: TRBV14; size: -; CDR3: CASSLLQGATEAFF; DNA: TGTGCCAGCAGCCTCTTACAGGGGGCCACTGAAGCTTTCTTT
D: -; J: TRBJ1-1; V: TRBV9; size: -; CDR3: CASSVVGAALSEAFF; DNA: TGTGCCAGCAGCGTAGTAGGTGCGGCGCTTTCTGAAGCTTTCTTT
D: TRBD1; J: TRBJ2-7; V: TRBV6-1; size: -; CDR3: CASSENHWRTGIYEQYF; DNA: TGTGCCAGCAGTGAAAATCATTGGCGGACAGGGATCTACGAGCAGTACTTC
D: TRBD2; J: TRBJ2-1; V: TRBV7-3; size: -; CDR3: CASSLTGSGGARNEQFF; DNA: TGTGCCAGCAGCTTAACGGGTTCCGGGGGGGCCAGGAATGAGCAGTTCTTC
D: -; J: TRBJ1-6; V: TRBV7-2; size: -; CDR3: CASSPSGISGSPLHF; DNA: TGTGCCAGCAGCCCTAGTGGAATAAGCGGTTCACCCCTCCACTTT
D: -; J: TRBJ1-1; V: TRBV6-5; size: -; CDR3: CASSYSSRESAFF; DNA: TGTGCCAGCAGTTACTCGAGCCGGGAATCGGCTTTCTTT
D: -; J: TRBJ2-7; V: TRBV6-1; size: -; CDR3: CASSEKGAYEQYF; DNA: TGTGCCAGCAGTGAAAAGGGAGCCTACGAGCAGTACTTC
D: -; J: TRBJ1-1; V: TRBV4-1; size: -; CDR3: CASSRGRGGGTEAFF; DNA: TGCGCCAGCAGCCGCGGTCGGGGGGGCGGCACTGAAGCTTTCTTT
D: TRBD1; J: TRBJ2-5; V: TRBV6-2/TRBV6-3; size: -; CDR3: CASSWSDRVEETQYF; DNA: TGTGCCAGCAGTTGGTCGGACAGGGTCGAAGAGACCCAGTACTTC
D: -; J: TRBJ2-7; V: TRBV19; size: -; CDR3: CASSWGRSSYEQYF; DNA: TGTGCCAGTAGCTGGGGCAGGAGCTCCTACGAGCAGTACTTC
D: -; J: TRBJ2-7; V: TRBV6-5; size: once; CDR3: CASSYSAGRDEQYF; DNA: TGTGCCAGCAGTTACTCGGCAGGGCGCGACGAGCAGTACTTC
D: TRBD1; J: TRBJ1-2; V: TRBV28; size: -; CDR3: CASTPPPPYTGADGYTF; DNA: TGTGCCAGCACCCCTCCCCCCCCCTACACAGGGGCGGATGGCTACACCTTC
D: -; J: TRBJ1-2; V: TRBV20-1; size: -; CDR3: CSASLWGATYGYTF; DNA: TGCAGTGCTAGTTTGTGGGGAGCTACGTATGGCTACACCTTC
D: -; J: TRBJ1-3; V: TRBV7-3; size: -; CDR3: CASSLTGAKRDTIYF; DNA: TGTGCCAGCAGCTTAACCGGCGCCAAGCGGGACACCATATATTTT
D: -; J: TRBJ2-1; V: TRBV3-1/TRBV3-2; size: -; CDR3: CASSHAQPGAEQFF; DNA: TGTGCCAGCAGCCATGCCCAGCCGGGAGCAGAGCAGTTCTTC